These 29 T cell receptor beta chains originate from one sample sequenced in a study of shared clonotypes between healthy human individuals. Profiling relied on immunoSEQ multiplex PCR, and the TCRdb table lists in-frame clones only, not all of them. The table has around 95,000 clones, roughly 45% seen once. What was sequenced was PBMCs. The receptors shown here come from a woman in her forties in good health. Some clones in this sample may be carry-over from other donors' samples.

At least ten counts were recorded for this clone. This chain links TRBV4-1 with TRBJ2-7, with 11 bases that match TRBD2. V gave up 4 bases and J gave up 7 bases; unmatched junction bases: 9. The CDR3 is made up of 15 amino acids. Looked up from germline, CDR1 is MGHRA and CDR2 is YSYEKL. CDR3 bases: TGCGCCAGCAGCCTAAAAGGACTAGCGGGCGGGGAGCAGTACTTC. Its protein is CASSLKGLAGGEQYF.

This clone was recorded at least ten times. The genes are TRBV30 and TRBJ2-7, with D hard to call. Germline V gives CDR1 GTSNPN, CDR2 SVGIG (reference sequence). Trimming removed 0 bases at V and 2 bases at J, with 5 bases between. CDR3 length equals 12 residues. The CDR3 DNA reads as TGTGCCTGGAGTGTATCTGCCTACGAGCAGTACTTC. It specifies CAWSVSAYEQYF.

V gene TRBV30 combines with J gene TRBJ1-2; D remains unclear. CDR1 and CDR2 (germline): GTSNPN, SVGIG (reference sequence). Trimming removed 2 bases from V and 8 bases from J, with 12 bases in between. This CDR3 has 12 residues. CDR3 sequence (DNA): TGTGCCTGGAGTACATGGACTGGCGGCTACACCTTC. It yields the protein CAWSTWTGGYTF.

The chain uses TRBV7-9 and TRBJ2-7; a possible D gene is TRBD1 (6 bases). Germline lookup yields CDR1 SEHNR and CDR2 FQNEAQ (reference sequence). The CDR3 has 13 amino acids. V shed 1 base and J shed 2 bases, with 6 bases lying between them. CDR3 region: CASSLDRAYEQYF. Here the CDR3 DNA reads TGTGCCAGCAGCTTAGACAGGGCCTACGAGCAGTACTTC.

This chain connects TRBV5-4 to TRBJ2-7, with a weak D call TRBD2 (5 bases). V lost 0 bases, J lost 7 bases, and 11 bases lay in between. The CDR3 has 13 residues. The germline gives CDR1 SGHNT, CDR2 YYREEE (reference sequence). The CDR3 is CASSLDLAGEQYF. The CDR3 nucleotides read TGTGCCAGCAGCTTGGATCTAGCCGGTGAGCAGTACTTC.

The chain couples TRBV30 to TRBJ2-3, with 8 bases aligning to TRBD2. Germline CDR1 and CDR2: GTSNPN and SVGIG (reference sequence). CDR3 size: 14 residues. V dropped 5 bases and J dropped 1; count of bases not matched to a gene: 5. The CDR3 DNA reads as TGTGCCTGGGCTCCGGGACTAGGCACAGATACGCAGTATTTT. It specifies CAWAPGLGTDTQYF.

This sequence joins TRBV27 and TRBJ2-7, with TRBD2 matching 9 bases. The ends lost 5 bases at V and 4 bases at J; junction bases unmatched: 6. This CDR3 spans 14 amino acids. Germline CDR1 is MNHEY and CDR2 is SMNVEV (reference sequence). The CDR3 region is CASSPSTSGYEQYF. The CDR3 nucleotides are TGTGCCAGCAGTCCATCGACTAGCGGATACGAGCAGTACTTC.

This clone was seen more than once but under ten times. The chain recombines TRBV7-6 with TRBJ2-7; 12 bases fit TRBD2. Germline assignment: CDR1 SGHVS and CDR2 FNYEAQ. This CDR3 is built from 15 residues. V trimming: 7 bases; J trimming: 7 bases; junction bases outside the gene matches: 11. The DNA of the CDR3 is TGTGCCAGCACCAAGGGACTAGCGGGCCTCGCGGAGCAGTACTTC. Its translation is CASTKGLAGLAEQYF.

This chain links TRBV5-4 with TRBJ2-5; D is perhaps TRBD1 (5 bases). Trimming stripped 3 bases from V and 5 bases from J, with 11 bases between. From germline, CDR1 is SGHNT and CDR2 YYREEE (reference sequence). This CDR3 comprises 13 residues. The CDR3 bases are TGTGCCAGCAGCTCCTTAGGGGTGGAGACCCAGTACTTC. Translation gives CASSSLGVETQYF.

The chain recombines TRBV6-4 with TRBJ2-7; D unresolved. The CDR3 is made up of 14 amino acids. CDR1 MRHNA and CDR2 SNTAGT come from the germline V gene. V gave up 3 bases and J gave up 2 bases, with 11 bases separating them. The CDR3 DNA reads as TGTGCCAGCAGTGAGGCACCGCTAACCTACGAGCAGTACTTC. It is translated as CASSEAPLTYEQYF.

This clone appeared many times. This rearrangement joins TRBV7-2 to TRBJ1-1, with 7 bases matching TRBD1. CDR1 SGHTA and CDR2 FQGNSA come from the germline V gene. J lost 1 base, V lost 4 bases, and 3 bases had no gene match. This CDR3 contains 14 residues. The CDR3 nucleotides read TGTGCCAGCAGCTATGGGACAGCGAACACTGAAGCTTTCTTT. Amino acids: CASSYGTANTEAFF.

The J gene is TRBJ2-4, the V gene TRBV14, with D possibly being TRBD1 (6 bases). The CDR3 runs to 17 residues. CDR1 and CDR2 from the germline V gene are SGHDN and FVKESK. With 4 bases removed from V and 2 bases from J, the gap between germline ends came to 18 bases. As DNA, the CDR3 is TGTGCCAGCAGCCCGCGTCGAACAGGGTTGACCAAAAACATTCAGTACTTC. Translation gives CASSPRRTGLTKNIQYF.

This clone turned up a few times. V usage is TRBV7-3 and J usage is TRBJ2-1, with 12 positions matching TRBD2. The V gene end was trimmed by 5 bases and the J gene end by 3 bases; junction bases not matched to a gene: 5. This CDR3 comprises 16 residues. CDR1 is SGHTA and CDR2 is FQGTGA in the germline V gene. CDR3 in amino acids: CASSLSTSGSYNEQFF. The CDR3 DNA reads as TGTGCCAGCAGCCTCTCGACTAGCGGGAGCTACAATGAGCAGTTCTTC.

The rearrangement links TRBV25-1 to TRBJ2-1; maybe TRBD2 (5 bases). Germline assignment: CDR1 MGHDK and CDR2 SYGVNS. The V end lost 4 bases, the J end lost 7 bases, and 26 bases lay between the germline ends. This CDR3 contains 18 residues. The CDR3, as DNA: TGTGCCAGCAGTGTCCCCCATATCGAGGGAGAGGTGTTGAATGAGCAGTTCTTC. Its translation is CASSVPHIEGEVLNEQFF.

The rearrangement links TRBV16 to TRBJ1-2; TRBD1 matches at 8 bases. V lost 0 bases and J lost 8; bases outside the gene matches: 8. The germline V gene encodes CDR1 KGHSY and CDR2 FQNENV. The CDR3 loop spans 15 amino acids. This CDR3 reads CASSQSWGQAGGYTF. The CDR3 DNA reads TGTGCCAGCAGCCAATCCTGGGGACAGGCTGGCGGCTACACCTTC.

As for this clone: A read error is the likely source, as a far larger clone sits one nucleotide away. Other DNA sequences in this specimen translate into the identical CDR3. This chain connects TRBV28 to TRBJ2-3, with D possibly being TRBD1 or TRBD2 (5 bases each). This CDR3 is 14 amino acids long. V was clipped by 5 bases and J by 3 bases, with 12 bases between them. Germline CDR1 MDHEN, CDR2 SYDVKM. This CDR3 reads CASSVIGGTDTQYF. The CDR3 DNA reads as TGTGCCAGCAGTGTCATTGGGGGTACAGATACGCAGTATTTT.

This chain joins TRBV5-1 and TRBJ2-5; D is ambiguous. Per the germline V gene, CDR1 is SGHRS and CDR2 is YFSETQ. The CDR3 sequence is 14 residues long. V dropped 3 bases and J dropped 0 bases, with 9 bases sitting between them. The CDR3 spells CASSSSSYQETQYF. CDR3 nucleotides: TGCGCCAGCAGCTCGTCATCGTACCAAGAGACCCAGTACTTC.

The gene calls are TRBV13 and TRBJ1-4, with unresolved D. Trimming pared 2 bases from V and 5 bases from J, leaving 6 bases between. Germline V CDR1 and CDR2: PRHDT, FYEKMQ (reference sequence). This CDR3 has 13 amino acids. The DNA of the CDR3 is TGTGCCAGCAGCTTAAGCCGGAATGAAAAACTGTTTTTT. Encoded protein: CASSLSRNEKLFF.

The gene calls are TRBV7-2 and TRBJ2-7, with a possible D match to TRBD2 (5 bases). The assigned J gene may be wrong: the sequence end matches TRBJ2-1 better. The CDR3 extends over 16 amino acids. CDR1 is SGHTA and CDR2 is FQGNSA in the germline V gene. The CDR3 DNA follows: TGTGCCAGCAGCGCCCAGGCGGGCCCACCCTACAATGAGCAGTTCTTC. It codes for CASSAQAGPPYNEQFF.

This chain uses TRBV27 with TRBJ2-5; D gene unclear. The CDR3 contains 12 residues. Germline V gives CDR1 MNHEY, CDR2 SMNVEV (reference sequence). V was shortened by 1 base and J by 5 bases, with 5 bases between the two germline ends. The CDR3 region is CASSLLGETQYF. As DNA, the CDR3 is TGTGCCAGCAGTTTATTAGGTGAGACCCAGTACTTC.

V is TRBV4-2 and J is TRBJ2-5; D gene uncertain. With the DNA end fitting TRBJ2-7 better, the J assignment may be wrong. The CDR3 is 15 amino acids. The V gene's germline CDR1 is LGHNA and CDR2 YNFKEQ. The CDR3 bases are TGTGCCAGCAGCCAAGAGGCGGCAGCGACCTACGAGCAGTACTTC. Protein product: CASSQEAAATYEQYF.

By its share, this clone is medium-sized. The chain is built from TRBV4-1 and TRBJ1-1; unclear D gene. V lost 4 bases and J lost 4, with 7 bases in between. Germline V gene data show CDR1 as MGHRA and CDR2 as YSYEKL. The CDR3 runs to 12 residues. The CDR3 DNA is TGCGCCAGCAGCCTCCCCGGCACTGAAGCTTTCTTT. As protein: CASSLPGTEAFF.

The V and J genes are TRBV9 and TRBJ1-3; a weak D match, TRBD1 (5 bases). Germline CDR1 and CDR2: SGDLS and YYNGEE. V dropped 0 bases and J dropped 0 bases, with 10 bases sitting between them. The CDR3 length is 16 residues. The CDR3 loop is CASSVAGGSSGNTIYF. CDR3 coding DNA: TGTGCCAGCAGCGTAGCGGGGGGTTCCTCTGGAAACACCATATATTTT. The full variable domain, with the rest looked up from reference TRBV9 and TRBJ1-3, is DSGVTQTPKHLITATGQRVTLRCSPRSGDLSVYWYQQSLDQGLQFLIQYYNGEERAKGNILERFSAQQFPDLHSELNLSSLELGDSALYFCASSVAGGSSGNTIYFGEGSWLTVV.

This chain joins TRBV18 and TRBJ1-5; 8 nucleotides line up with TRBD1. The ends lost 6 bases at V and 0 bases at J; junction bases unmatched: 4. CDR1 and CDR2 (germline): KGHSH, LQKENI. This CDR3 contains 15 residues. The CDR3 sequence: CASSPGQGSNQPQHF. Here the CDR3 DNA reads TGTGCCAGCTCTCCCGGACAGGGTAGCAATCAGCCCCAGCATTTT.

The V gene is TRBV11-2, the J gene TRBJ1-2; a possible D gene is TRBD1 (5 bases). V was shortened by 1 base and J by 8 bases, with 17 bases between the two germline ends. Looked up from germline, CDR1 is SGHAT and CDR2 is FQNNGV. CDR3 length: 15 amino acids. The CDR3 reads CASSLGLSGGSGYTF. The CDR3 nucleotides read TGTGCCAGCAGCTTAGGATTATCGGGGGGGTCCGGCTACACCTTC.

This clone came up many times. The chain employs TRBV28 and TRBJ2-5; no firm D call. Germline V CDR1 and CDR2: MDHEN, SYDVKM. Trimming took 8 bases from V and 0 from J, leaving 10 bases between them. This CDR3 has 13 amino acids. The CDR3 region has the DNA TGTGCCAGCCGCCTTGAGGACCAAGAGACCCAGTACTTC. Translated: CASRLEDQETQYF.

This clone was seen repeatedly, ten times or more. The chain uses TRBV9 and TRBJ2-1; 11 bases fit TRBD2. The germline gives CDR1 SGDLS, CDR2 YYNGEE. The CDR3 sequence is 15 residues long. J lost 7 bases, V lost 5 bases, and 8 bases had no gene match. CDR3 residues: CASSVRSGRANEQFF. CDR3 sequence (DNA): TGTGCCAGCAGTGTCCGTAGCGGGAGGGCAAATGAGCAGTTCTTC.

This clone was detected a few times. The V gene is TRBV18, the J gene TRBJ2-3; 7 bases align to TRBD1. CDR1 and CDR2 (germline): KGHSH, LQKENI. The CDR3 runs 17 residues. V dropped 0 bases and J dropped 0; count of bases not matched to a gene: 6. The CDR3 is CASSPPSAGGSTDTQYF. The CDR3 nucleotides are TGTGCCAGCTCACCACCTTCGGCAGGGGGAAGCACAGATACGCAGTATTTT.

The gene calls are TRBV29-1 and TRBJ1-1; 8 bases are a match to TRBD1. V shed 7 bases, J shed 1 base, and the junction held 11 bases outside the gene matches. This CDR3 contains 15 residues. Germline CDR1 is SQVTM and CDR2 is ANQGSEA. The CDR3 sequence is CSANRGGTGNTEAFF. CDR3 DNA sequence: TGCAGCGCAAATCGGGGGGGGACAGGGAACACTGAAGCTTTCTTT.